Reported below is one T cell receptor (beta chain). Using immunoSEQ multiplex PCR, the repertoire was profiled, and TCRdb retains in-frame clones only, with some absent. The sample has around 140,000 clones; around 88% are singletons. These data are taken from a study of blood T cell repertoires in COVID-19. Specimen: peripheral blood. The sequence was obtained from a man aged 45-60 years with acute or convalescent COVID-19.

The CDR3 coding sequence is TGTGCCAGCACCGGTACAGGCAAGTCTAGCTACACCTTC. It yields the protein CASTGTGKSSYTF. The chain links TRBV7-8 to TRBJ1-2, with TRBD1 as a possible D gene (5 bases). V lost 7 bases and J lost 9, with 18 bases in between. Germline-derived CDR1 and CDR2 are SGHVS and FQNEAQ. CDR3 length equals 13 residues.